These 12 T cell receptor beta chains were all obtained from the same sample, sequenced in a study of OX40 agonist ivuxolimab in advanced cancers. Sequencing was performed with immunoSEQ multiplex PCR; in TCRdb, only in-frame clones are kept and a portion is missing. This sample has under 85,000 clones, with around 87% found just once. Sequencing used CD4+ or CD8+ T cells sorted from blood, obtained in a trial of the OX40 agonist ivuxolimab. Source of these receptors: an adult with an advanced solid tumor such as melanoma, head and neck, liver or kidney cancer.

V is TRBV5-3 and J is TRBJ2-3; the D is unclear. TRBV5-3 is sorted into the ORF group, with uncertain function. V dropped 2 bases and J dropped 4 bases, with 23 bases sitting between them. This CDR3 is built from 18 residues. CDR3 sequence reads: CARSLIPGRGRWADTQYF. The CDR3 DNA reads as TGTGCCAGAAGCTTAATACCCGGCCGAGGCCGGTGGGCAGATACGCAGTATTTT.

V and J are TRBV7-9 and TRBJ2-5, with 8 bases aligning to TRBD1. V shed 5 bases and J 2 bases; nucleotides not matched to a gene: 13. The CDR3 length is 17 residues. The germline V gene encodes CDR1 SEHNR and CDR2 FQNEAQ (reference sequence). The CDR3 region has the DNA TGTGCCAGCAGCGACAGGGGCGCGGGTTATCAACAAGAGACCCAGTACTTC. It yields the protein CASSDRGAGYQQETQYF.

The chain joins TRBV19 to TRBJ1-1; weak D call: TRBD1 (5 bases). The germline CDR1 and CDR2 sequences are LNHDA and SQIVND (reference sequence). Deletions cut 6 bases from V and 3 bases from J, with 11 bases between. The CDR3 runs to 13 residues. The CDR3 protein is CASRPRQYTEAFF. The CDR3 region has the DNA TGTGCCAGTAGACCTAGACAGTACACTGAAGCTTTCTTT.

The chain links TRBV6-1 to TRBJ1-3; D unresolved. V was cut by 7 bases and J by 6 bases, with 7 bases left in between. Germline CDR1 reads MNHNS; CDR2 reads SASEGT. CDR3 length: 11 residues. As DNA, the CDR3 is TGTGCCAGCACTAATTTAAACACCATATATTTT. Encoded protein: CASTNLNTIYF.

The chain recombines TRBV28 with TRBJ1-5; D possibly corresponds to TRBD1 (6 bases). Germline lookup yields CDR1 MDHEN and CDR2 SYDVKM. CDR3 length equals 20 residues. The ends were cut back, 2 bases at V and 2 bases at J, with 25 bases in the middle. CDR3 nucleotides: TGTGCCAGCAGTTTAGAACCCCTACGGCGAAGGGGGGTAGGCAATCAGCCCCAGCATTTT. This gives the protein CASSLEPLRRRGVGNQPQHF.

The chain joins TRBV7-2 to TRBJ2-5; TRBD1 matches 9 bases. From germline, CDR1 is SGHTA and CDR2 FQGNSA. CDR3 length equals 15 residues. V dropped 7 bases and J dropped 5; count of bases not matched to a gene: 11. The CDR3 loop is CASTLEGTGFETQYF. CDR3 bases: TGTGCCAGCACCCTAGAGGGGACAGGGTTTGAGACCCAGTACTTC. Complete variable domain (other parts from reference TRBV7-2 and TRBJ2-5): GAGVSQSPSNKVTEKGKDVELRCDPISGHTALYWYRQSLGQGLEFLIYFQGNSAPDKSGLPSDRFSAERTGGSVSTLTIQRTQQEDSAVYLCASTLEGTGFETQYFGPGTRLLVL.

J is TRBJ1-5 and V is TRBV6-6; a weak D match, TRBD1 (5 bases). The CDR3 extends over 16 amino acids. CDR1 and CDR2 from the germline V gene are MNHNY and SVGAGI (reference sequence). V lost 8 bases to trimming and J lost 1 base, with 18 bases between them. CDR3 in amino acids: CASRRGGRISNQPQHF. The CDR3 bases are TGTGCCAGCCGGAGGGGCGGGCGGATCAGCAATCAGCCCCAGCATTTT.

The chain couples TRBV7-2 to TRBJ1-5; no clear D. Germline V gene sequence: CDR1 SGHTA, CDR2 FQGNSA. Trimming left V 2 bases short and J 3 bases short, with 20 bases between. The length of the CDR3 is 18 residues. The CDR3 is CASSLRSDISLVNQPQHF. The CDR3 DNA reads TGTGCCAGCAGCTTAAGGTCGGATATTAGCCTAGTCAATCAGCCCCAGCATTTT.

The J gene is TRBJ1-5, the V gene TRBV6-6; D might be TRBD1 (5 bases). The CDR3 sequence is 14 residues long. CDR1 is MNHNY and CDR2 is SVGAGI in the germline V gene (reference sequence). Trimming pared 6 bases from V and 6 bases from J, leaving 15 bases between. The CDR3 DNA reads TGTGCCAGCAGCCCCGGTAGGGGAGGTCAGCCCCAGCATTTT. Protein: CASSPGRGGQPQHF.

The chain is built from TRBV7-2 and TRBJ2-3; TRBD2 aligns across 12 bases. Germline assignment: CDR1 SGHTA and CDR2 FQGNSA. The CDR3 runs 17 residues. After removal of 8 bases from V and 0 bases from J, the junction contained 9 bases not matched to a gene. The CDR3 DNA reads as TGTGCCAGCCTAGCGGGGGGGCTGCCTCCGAGCACAGATACGCAGTATTTT. Translation gives CASLAGGLPPSTDTQYF.

The chain links TRBV7-9 to TRBJ2-1; 10 nucleotides agree with TRBD2. V was pared by 3 bases and J by 9 bases, with 5 bases of the junction left unmatched. This CDR3 is built from 14 residues. Germline CDR1 reads SEHNR; CDR2 reads FQNEAQ (reference sequence). The CDR3 DNA reads TGTGCCAGCAGCTTCGGGACTAGCGCGATTGAGCAGTTCTTC. Translating gives CASSFGTSAIEQFF.

The J gene is TRBJ1-2, the V gene TRBV7-2, with 7 bases matching TRBD1. The CDR3 totals 14 residues. Germline assignment: CDR1 SGHTA and CDR2 FQGNSA. Trimming cost V 5 bases and J 2 bases; bases outside gene matches: 5. DNA of the CDR3: TGTGCCAGCAGCCCCGGACAGGCGAACTATGGCTACACCTTC. Translated: CASSPGQANYGYTF.